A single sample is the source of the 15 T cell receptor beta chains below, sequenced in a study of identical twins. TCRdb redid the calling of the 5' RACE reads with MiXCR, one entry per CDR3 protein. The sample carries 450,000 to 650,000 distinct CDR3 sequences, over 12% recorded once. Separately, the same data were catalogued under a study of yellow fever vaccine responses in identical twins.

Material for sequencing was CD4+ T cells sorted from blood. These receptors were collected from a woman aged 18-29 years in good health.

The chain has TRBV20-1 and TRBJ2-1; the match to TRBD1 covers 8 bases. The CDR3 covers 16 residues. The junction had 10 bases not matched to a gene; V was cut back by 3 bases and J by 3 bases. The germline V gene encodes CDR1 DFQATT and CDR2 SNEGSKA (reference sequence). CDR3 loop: CSARSTGTGDYNEQFF. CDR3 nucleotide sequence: TGCAGTGCTAGGTCAACCGGGACAGGAGACTACAATGAGCAGTTCTTC.

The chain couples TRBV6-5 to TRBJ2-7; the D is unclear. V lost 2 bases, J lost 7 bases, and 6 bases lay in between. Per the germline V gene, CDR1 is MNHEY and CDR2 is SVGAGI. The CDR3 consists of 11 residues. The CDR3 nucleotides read TGTGCCAGCAGTTACGTTGGGGAGCAGTACTTC. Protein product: CASSYVGEQYF.

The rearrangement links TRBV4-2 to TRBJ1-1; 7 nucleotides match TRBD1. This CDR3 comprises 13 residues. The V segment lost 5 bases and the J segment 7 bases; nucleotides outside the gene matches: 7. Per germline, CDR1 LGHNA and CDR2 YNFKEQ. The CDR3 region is CASSETGQVEAFF. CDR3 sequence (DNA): TGTGCCAGCAGCGAGACAGGGCAAGTTGAAGCTTTCTTT.

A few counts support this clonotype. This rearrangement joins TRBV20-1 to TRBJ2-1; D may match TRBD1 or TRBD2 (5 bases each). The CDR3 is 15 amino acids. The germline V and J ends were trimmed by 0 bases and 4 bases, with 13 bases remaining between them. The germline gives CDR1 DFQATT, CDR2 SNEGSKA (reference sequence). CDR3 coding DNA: TGCAGTGCTAGAGATTTCGGGTGGGGGTACAATGAGCAGTTCTTC. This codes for CSARDFGWGYNEQFF.

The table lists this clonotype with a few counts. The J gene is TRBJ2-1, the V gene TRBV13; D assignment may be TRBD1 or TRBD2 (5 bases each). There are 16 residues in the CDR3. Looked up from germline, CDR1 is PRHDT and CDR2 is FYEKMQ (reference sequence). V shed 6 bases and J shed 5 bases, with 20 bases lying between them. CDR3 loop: CASRRTGTRRNNEQFF. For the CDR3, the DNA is TGTGCCAGCAGGAGAACCGGGACCCGGCGGAACAATGAGCAGTTCTTC.

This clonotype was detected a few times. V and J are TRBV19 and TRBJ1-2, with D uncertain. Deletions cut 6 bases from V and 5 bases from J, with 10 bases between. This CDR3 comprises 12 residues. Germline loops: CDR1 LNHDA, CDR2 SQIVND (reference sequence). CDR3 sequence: CASRRQLYGYTF. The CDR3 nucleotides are TGTGCCAGTAGGAGACAATTATATGGCTACACCTTC.

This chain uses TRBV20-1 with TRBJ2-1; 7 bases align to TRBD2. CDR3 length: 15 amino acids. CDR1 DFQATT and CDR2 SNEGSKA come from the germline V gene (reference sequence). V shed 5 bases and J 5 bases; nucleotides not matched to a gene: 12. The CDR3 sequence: CSASTGTITNNEQFF. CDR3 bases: TGCAGTGCTTCTACCGGGACTATAACCAACAATGAGCAGTTCTTC.

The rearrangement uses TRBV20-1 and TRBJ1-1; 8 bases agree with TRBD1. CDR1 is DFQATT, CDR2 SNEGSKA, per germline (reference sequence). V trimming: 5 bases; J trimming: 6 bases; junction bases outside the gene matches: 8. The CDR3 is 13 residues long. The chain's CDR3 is CSAPRTGFAEAFF. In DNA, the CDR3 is TGCAGTGCTCCCCGGACAGGGTTCGCTGAAGCTTTCTTT.

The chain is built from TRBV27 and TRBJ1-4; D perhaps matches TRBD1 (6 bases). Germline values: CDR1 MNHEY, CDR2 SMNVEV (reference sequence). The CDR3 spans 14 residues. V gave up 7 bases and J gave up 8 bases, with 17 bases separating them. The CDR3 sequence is CASKGRGAAEKLFF. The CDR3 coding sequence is TGTGCCAGCAAGGGTCGGGGGGCAGCCGAAAAACTGTTTTTT.

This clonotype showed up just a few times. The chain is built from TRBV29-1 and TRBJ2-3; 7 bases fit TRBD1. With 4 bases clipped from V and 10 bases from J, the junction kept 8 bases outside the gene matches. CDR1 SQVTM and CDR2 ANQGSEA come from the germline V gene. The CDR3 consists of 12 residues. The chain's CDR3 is CSVGAWGQSQYF. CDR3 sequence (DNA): TGCAGCGTTGGGGCTTGGGGACAGTCGCAGTATTTT.

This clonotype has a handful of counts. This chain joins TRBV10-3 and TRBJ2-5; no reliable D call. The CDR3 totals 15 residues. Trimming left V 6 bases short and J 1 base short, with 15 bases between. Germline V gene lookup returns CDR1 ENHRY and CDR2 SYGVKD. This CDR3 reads CAIRKDDITQETQYF. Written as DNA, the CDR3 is TGTGCCATCAGGAAAGACGACATTACCCAAGAGACCCAGTACTTC.

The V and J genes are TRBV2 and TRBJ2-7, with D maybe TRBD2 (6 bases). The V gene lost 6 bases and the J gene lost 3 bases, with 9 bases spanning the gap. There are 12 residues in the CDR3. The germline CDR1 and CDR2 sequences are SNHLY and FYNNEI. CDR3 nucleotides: TGTGCCAGCAGGGGACTCCTCTACGAGCAGTACGTC. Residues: CASRGLLYEQYV.

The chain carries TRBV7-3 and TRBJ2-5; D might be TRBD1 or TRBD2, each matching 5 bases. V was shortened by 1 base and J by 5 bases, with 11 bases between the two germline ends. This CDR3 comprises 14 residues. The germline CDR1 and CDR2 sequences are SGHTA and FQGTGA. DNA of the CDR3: TGTGCCAGCAGCTTAATGGGGGTTGGCGAGACCCAGTACTTC. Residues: CASSLMGVGETQYF.

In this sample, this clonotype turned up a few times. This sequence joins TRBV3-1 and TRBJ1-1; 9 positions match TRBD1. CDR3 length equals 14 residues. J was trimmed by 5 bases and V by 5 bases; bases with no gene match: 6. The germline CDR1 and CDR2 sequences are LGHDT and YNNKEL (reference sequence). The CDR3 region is CASSTQGARTEAFF. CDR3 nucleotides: TGTGCCAGCAGCACACAGGGGGCGAGAACTGAAGCTTTCTTT.

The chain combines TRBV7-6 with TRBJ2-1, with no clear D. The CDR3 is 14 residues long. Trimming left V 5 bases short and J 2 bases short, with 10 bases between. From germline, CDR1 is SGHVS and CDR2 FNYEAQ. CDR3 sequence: CASSHYSTYNEQFF. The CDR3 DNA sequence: TGTGCCAGCAGCCACTACTCAACCTACAATGAGCAGTTCTTC.